One sample yielded the 18 T cell receptor beta chains listed below, sequenced in a study of response to subunit inactivated influenza vaccine. TCRdb called the RT-PCR reads again in MiXCR, with one record for every CDR3 protein. The table lists a few hundred thousand distinct CDR3 sequences, 21% of them singletons, with 10% to 13% in the top ten. The specimen comprised PBMCs from blood, sampled about 20 months after vaccination. Every receptor here comes from a man between 45 and 75 years old who received an inactivated influenza vaccine.

This clonotype was counted between two and nine times. DNA of the CDR3: TGCAGTGCTAGACCCTCTCCCCGCAATGAGCAGTTCTTC. Its translation is CSARPSPRNEQFF. This rearrangement joins TRBV20-1 to TRBJ2-1, with D unclear. CDR3 length equals 13 residues. The germline gives CDR1 DFQATT, CDR2 SNEGSKA (reference sequence). Trimming removed 2 bases at V and 6 bases at J, with 11 bases between.

The table lists this clonotype with a few counts. The chain joins TRBV28 to TRBJ1-6, with D possibly matching TRBD1 (5 bases). Per the germline V gene, CDR1 is MDHEN and CDR2 is SYDVKM. CDR3 length: 15 residues. V gave up 2 bases and J gave up 3 bases, with 8 bases separating them. The CDR3 protein is CASSLQGVYNSPLHF. CDR3 DNA sequence: TGTGCCAGCAGTTTACAGGGAGTCTATAATTCACCCCTCCACTTT.

This clonotype was counted a few times. The chain links TRBV29-1 to TRBJ2-5; 10 nucleotides match TRBD2. Germline V gene sequence: CDR1 SQVTM, CDR2 ANQGSEA. The CDR3 spans 16 residues. After removal of 0 bases from V and 2 bases from J, the junction contained 6 bases not matched to a gene. The CDR3 DNA is TGCAGCGTTGAAGATGGAATAGCGGGGGGACAAGAGACCCAGTACTTC. Protein: CSVEDGIAGGQETQYF.

CDR3 coding DNA: TGTGCCAGCAGTTACAGGGGGCCCGGGGGCACCGGGGAGCTGTTTTTT. Translated: CASSYRGPGGTGELFF. The genes are TRBV6-2 or TRBV6-3 and TRBJ2-2; D may be TRBD1 (7 bases). The V gene lost 2 bases and the J gene lost 4 bases, with 14 bases spanning the gap. CDR1 and CDR2 from the germline V gene are MNHEY and SVGEGT. This CDR3 has 16 amino acids.

A few counts support this clonotype. The chain couples TRBV11-3 to TRBJ1-4; D possibly corresponds to TRBD1 (5 bases). Germline-derived CDR1 and CDR2 are SGHNT and YENEEA. V was trimmed by 5 bases and J by 6 bases, leaving 16 bases between them. CDR3 size: 15 residues. CDR3 coding DNA: TGTGCCAGCAGCGCCCCGCAGGGCGGAGATGAAAAACTGTTTTTT. It translates to CASSAPQGGDEKLFF.

This chain joins TRBV7-2 and TRBJ2-7; D may be TRBD2 (6 bases). The CDR3 is 15 residues long. Germline V gives CDR1 SGHTA, CDR2 FQGNSA. Between the trimmed V and J ends, which lost 1 base and 0 bases, there was a span of 10 bases. CDR3 protein: CASSLEGLASYEQYF. CDR3 coding DNA: TGTGCCAGCAGCTTAGAGGGACTCGCCTCCTACGAGCAGTACTTC.

The chain is built from TRBV18 and TRBJ1-1; the D is unclear. V lost 5 bases to trimming and J lost 0 bases, with 19 bases between them. Germline loops: CDR1 KGHSH, CDR2 LQKENI. The CDR3 is 17 amino acids. DNA for the CDR3: TGTGCCAGCTCAACCACTAGAGGTAACCTAATGAACACTGAAGCTTTCTTT. Encoded protein: CASSTTRGNLMNTEAFF.

In its sample, this clonotype was seen a few times. The CDR3, as DNA: TGCGCCAGCAGTCAATCGGGCCAGCCCTACGAGCAGTACTTC. As protein: CASSQSGQPYEQYF. This chain links TRBV23-1 with TRBJ2-7, with unresolved D. TRBV23-1 is annotated as an ORF whose role is uncertain. V lost 0 bases to trimming and J lost 2 bases, with 8 bases between them. The CDR3 is made up of 14 amino acids.

CDR3 sequence (DNA): TGTGCCAGCAGTGAGCGGGGGAGGTATTTCGAAAAACTGTTTTTT. Encoded protein: CASSERGRYFEKLFF. V usage is TRBV6-1 and J usage is TRBJ1-4, with D possibly matching TRBD1 (5 bases). Between the trimmed V and J ends, which lost 3 bases and 8 bases, there was a span of 16 bases. Germline CDR1 is MNHNS and CDR2 is SASEGT. There are 15 residues in the CDR3.

The chain is built from TRBV12-3 or TRBV12-4 and TRBJ1-1; TRBD1 aligns across 11 bases. Unmatched junction bases numbered 13, after V lost 4 bases and J lost 3 bases. The CDR3 is 18 residues long. In DNA form, the CDR3 reads TGTGCCAGCAGTTCCGGGGGGGACAGGGGGTTCAGGGACACTGAAGCTTTCTTT. This gives the protein CASSSGGDRGFRDTEAFF.

This clonotype has more than one count but fewer than ten. The CDR3 DNA follows: TGCAGTGCTAGATCGGGACAGCTCTACGAGCAGTACTTC. This codes for CSARSGQLYEQYF. This sequence joins TRBV20-1 and TRBJ2-7, with 7 nucleotides matching TRBD1. The V segment lost 2 bases and the J segment 3 bases; nucleotides outside the gene matches: 4. The CDR3 consists of 13 residues. The germline V gene has CDR1 DFQATT and CDR2 SNEGSKA (reference sequence).

Regarding this clonotype: Since a much larger clone is just one base distant, this may be a read error. The chain is built from TRBV2 and TRBJ1-1, with D perhaps matching TRBD1 (5 bases). V was clipped by 6 bases and J by 1 base, with 9 bases between them. CDR3 length: 13 amino acids. From germline, CDR1 is SNHLY and CDR2 FYNNEI. DNA for the CDR3: TGTGCCAGCAGCGACGGACAGAACACTGAAGCTTTCTTT. It specifies CASSDGQNTEAFF.

The chain recombines TRBV10-3 with TRBJ2-7, with 10 bases aligning to TRBD1. The CDR3 consists of 18 residues. The trim removed 2 bases at V and 1 base at J, leaving 11 bases unmatched. The germline V gene encodes CDR1 ENHRY and CDR2 SYGVKD. This chain's CDR3 is CAISELWGDRGSSYEQYF. The CDR3 DNA sequence: TGTGCCATCAGTGAGCTATGGGGGGACAGGGGCTCTTCCTACGAGCAGTACTTC.

The chain joins TRBV7-6 to TRBJ2-1, with 7 bases identical to TRBD1. The CDR3 totals 16 residues. V lost 6 bases, J lost 2 bases, and 10 bases stayed unmatched. Per germline, CDR1 SGHVS and CDR2 FNYEAQ. This CDR3 reads CASRNPGTDPYNEQFF. The CDR3 nucleotides are TGTGCCAGCAGGAACCCCGGGACAGATCCCTACAATGAGCAGTTCTTC.

The chain uses TRBV3-1 and TRBJ1-1, with 7 bases fitting TRBD1. The CDR3 totals 12 residues. The V gene's germline CDR1 is LGHDT and CDR2 YNNKEL (reference sequence). V was clipped by 8 bases and J by 8 bases; unmatched bases: 8. The CDR3 is CASSPGGQEAFF. CDR3 in DNA: TGTGCCAGCTCCCCGGGGGGACAGGAAGCTTTCTTT.

The chain employs TRBV23-1 and TRBJ1-4; a possible D gene is TRBD1 (6 bases). TRBV23-1 falls under the ORF class, with uncertain function. This CDR3 spans 16 amino acids. With 2 bases removed from V and 5 bases from J, the gap between germline ends came to 15 bases. This chain's CDR3 is CASSQKTGISNEKLFF. The CDR3, as DNA: TGCGCCAGCAGTCAAAAAACAGGGATTTCAAATGAAAAACTGTTTTTT.

The chain recombines TRBV5-6 with TRBJ1-3; D gene ambiguous. This CDR3 region has 16 residues. The ends were cut back, 4 bases at V and 0 bases at J, with 14 bases in the middle. Germline values: CDR1 SGHDT, CDR2 YYEEEE. This chain's CDR3 is CASSPSGLGSGNTIYF. Written as DNA, the CDR3 is TGTGCCAGCAGCCCGTCTGGACTTGGCTCTGGAAACACCATATATTTT.

This clonotype was counted only a few times. V gene TRBV7-9 combines with J gene TRBJ2-2, with no clear D. The V end was cut by 7 bases, the J end by 4 bases, with 16 bases between. The CDR3 runs 15 residues. Germline V gene data show CDR1 as SEHNR and CDR2 as FQNEAQ (reference sequence). The CDR3 sequence is CASNGISNLTGELFF. Written as DNA, the CDR3 is TGTGCCAGCAACGGTATTTCGAACCTCACCGGGGAGCTGTTTTTT.